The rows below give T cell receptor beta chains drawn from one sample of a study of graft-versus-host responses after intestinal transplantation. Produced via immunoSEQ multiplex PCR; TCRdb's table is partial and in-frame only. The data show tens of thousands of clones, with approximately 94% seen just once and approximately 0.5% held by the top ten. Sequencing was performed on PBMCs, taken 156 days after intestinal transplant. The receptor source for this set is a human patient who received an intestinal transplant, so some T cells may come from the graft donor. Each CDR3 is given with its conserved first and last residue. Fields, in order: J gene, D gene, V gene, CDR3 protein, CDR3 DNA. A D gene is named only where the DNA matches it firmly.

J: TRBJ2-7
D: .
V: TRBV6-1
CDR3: CASSELDRSSYEQYF
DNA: TGTGCCAGCAGTGAACTGGACAGATCATCCTACGAGCAGTACTTC

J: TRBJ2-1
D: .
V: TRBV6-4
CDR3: CASSEEGGHNEQFF
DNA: TGTGCCAGCAGTGAGGAGGGGGGGCACAATGAGCAGTTCTTC

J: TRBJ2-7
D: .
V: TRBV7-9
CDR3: CASSFTVGETIYEQYF
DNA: TGTGCCAGCAGCTTCACCGTCGGGGAAACCATCTACGAGCAGTACTTC

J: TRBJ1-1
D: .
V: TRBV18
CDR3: CASSQGGTNTEAFF
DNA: TGTGCCAGCTCGCAGGGAGGGACGAACACTGAAGCTTTCTTT

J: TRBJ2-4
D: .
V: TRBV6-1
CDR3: CASSVDSGAKNIQYF
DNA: TGTGCCAGCAGTGTAGACAGCGGGGCCAAAAACATTCAGTACTTC

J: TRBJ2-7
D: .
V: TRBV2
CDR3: CASSEAFGFSYEQYF
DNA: TGTGCCAGCAGTGAAGCGTTCGGATTCTCCTACGAGCAGTACTTC

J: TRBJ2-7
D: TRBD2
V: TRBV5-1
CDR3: CASSAWTSGSYEQYF
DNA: TGCGCCAGCAGCGCCTGGACTAGCGGATCCTACGAGCAGTACTTC

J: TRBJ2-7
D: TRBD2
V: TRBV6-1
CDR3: CASSETPSGVYEQYF
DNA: TGTGCCAGCAGTGAAACGCCTAGCGGGGTCTACGAGCAGTACTTC

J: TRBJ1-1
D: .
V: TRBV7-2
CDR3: CASSFSGMNTEAFF
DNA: TGTGCCAGCAGCTTTTCAGGGATGAACACTGAAGCTTTCTTT

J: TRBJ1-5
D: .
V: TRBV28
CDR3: CASSPGQHF
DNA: TGTGCCAGCAGTCCGGGTCAGCATTTT

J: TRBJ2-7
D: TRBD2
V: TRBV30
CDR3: CAWSVGAGGAYEQYF
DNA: TGTGCCTGGAGTGTAGGAGCGGGAGGGGCCTACGAGCAGTACTTC

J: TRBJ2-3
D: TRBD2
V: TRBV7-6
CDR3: CASSLVAGSSTDTQYF
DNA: TGTGCCAGCAGCTTAGTAGCGGGGTCTAGCACAGATACGCAGTATTTT

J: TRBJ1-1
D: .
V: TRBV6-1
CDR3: CASSEFWTEAFF
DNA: TGTGCCAGCAGTGAATTCTGGACTGAAGCTTTCTTT

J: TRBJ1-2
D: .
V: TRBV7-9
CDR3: CASSPRQRLDYGYTF
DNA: TGTGCCAGCAGCCCACGGCAAAGGTTGGACTATGGCTACACCTTC